The 19 T cell receptor beta chains given below trace back to one sample, sequenced in a study of blood T cells in healthy people across ages. A second PCR of roughly 7 to 11 cycles used a sample-barcoded 5' primer and a J-beta primer mix. In TCRdb, the 5' RACE reads were re-called with MiXCR into one record per CDR3 protein. The repertoire holds hundreds of thousands of distinct CDR3 sequences, with roughly three fifths as singletons. The sample was blood. Every receptor here comes from a man in his sixties in good health.

Concerning this clonotype itself: Possible read error: a much larger clone is one base away. The V and J genes are TRBV12-3 or TRBV12-4 and TRBJ2-1; D unclear. The CDR3 extends over 15 amino acids. As DNA, the CDR3 is TGTGCCAGCAGTTTAGCGATGAGCTCCTACAATGGGCAGTTCTTC. It specifies CASSLAMSSYNGQFF.

The chain joins TRBV10-1 to TRBJ2-4, with D maybe TRBD1 (5 bases). The J call is in doubt because the DNA end fits TRBJ2-7 better. The CDR3 length is 14 residues. Germline V lookup: CDR1 WNHNN, CDR2 SYGVQD (reference sequence). CDR3: CASSPSGIYYEQYF. The CDR3 nucleotides are TGCGCCAGCAGCCCTTCAGGGATCTACTACGAGCAGTACTTC.

This chain uses TRBV20-1 with TRBJ1-6; 9 nucleotides agree with TRBD1. Per the germline V gene, CDR1 is DFQATT and CDR2 is SNEGSKA (reference sequence). This CDR3 is built from 15 residues. Losses at the gene ends were 3 bases for V and 11 bases for J; bases not matched to a gene: 11. In DNA, the CDR3 is TGCAGTGCTAGCGAAAGGGACAGGGTGAGGACACCCCTCCACTTT. Translating gives CSASERDRVRTPLHF.

This chain joins TRBV28 and TRBJ2-5, with D perhaps matching TRBD2 (6 bases). V lost 6 bases and J 11 bases, leaving 25 bases between the germline ends. The CDR3 spans 15 residues. The germline CDR1 and CDR2 sequences are MDHEN and SYDVKM. The CDR3 DNA is TGTGCCAGCAGACTATGGGGGGATGGGTACAATGAGCAGTACTTC. It encodes CASRLWGDGYNEQYF.

This clonotype was counted between two and nine times. V and J are TRBV20-1 and TRBJ1-2, with D uncertain. There are 16 residues in the CDR3. V shed 0 bases and J shed 0 bases, with 14 bases lying between them. Germline V gene sequence: CDR1 DFQATT, CDR2 SNEGSKA (reference sequence). CDR3 coding DNA: TGCAGTGCTAGAGATCTGTTGGGAGATCCTAACTATGGCTACACCTTC. Protein product: CSARDLLGDPNYGYTF.

Note on this clonotype: The junction shows a germline mismatch at one end, possibly a read error. V and J are TRBV6-6 and TRBJ1-2; 9 bases line up with TRBD1. The CDR3 contains 13 residues. Germline V gene lookup returns CDR1 MNHNY and CDR2 SVGAGI (reference sequence). The CDR3 region has the DNA TGTGCCAGCAGTCGACAGGGGGATTATGGCTTCACCTTC. The encoded protein is CASSRQGDYGFTF.

There are a few counts of this clonotype. The CDR3: CSANTGGEDSPLHF. CDR3 DNA sequence: TGCAGTGCTAATACAGGGGGCGAGGATTCACCCCTCCACTTT. This chain connects TRBV20-1 to TRBJ1-6, with 9 bases lining up with TRBD1. The trim removed 4 bases at V and 8 bases at J, leaving 6 bases unmatched. The CDR3 contains 14 residues. The germline gives CDR1 DFQATT, CDR2 SNEGSKA (reference sequence).

This clonotype was recorded only once. The rearrangement joins TRBV12-3 or TRBV12-4 to TRBJ2-4; TRBD2 aligns across 11 bases. With V trimmed by 3 bases and J by 4 bases, 2 bases remained unmatched. This CDR3 contains 15 residues. The CDR3 spells CASSFRLAGKNIQYF. The CDR3 DNA sequence: TGTGCCAGCAGTTTCCGACTAGCGGGAAAAAACATTCAGTACTTC.

The chain uses TRBV2 and TRBJ2-1; D might be TRBD1 (5 bases). Between the trimmed V and J ends, which lost 6 bases and 0 bases, there was a span of 15 bases. Germline V lookup: CDR1 SNHLY, CDR2 FYNNEI. CDR3 length equals 16 residues. The CDR3 nucleotides read TGTGCCAGCAGCTCGAGGACAAGGGGCTCCTACAATGAGCAGTTCTTC. It translates to CASSSRTRGSYNEQFF. Variable domain in full (rest from reference TRBV2 and TRBJ2-1): EPEVTQTPSHQVTQMGQEVILRCVPISNHLYFYWYRQILGQKVEFLVSFYNNEISEKSEIFDDQFSVERPDGSNFTLKIRSTKLEDSAMYFCASSSRTRGSYNEQFFGPGTRLTVL.

The rearrangement links TRBV28 to TRBJ2-4; TRBD1 is a possible D gene (6 bases). The V end lost 6 bases, the J end lost 4 bases, and 10 bases lay between the germline ends. CDR1 and CDR2 from the germline V gene are MDHEN and SYDVKM. The CDR3 has 13 amino acids. The DNA for the CDR3 is TGTGCCAGCAGGCAGGGGATAAAAAACATTCAGTACTTC. It translates to CASRQGIKNIQYF.

About this clonotype: One end of the junction varies from germline; a read error may be responsible. The chain recombines TRBV9 with TRBJ2-1, with TRBD2 identical over 9 bases. Germline V gene sequence: CDR1 SGDLS, CDR2 YYNGEE. The CDR3 covers 17 residues. CDR3 sequence reads: CAISPLEAGGSYNEQFF. CDR3 DNA sequence: TGTGCCATCAGCCCTCTTGAAGCGGGGGGCTCCTACAATGAGCAGTTCTTC.

The rearrangement joins TRBV5-1 to TRBJ2-5; D is possibly TRBD1 or TRBD2 (6 bases each). Trimming shortened V by 0 bases and J by 3 bases, and 15 bases separated the two germline ends. This CDR3 has 16 residues. Germline V gene lookup returns CDR1 SGHRS and CDR2 YFSETQ. The CDR3 region is CASSLASGAREETQYF. The CDR3 DNA reads as TGCGCCAGCAGCTTGGCTTCGGGGGCGAGGGAAGAGACCCAGTACTTC.

A few counts support this clonotype. This rearrangement joins TRBV28 to TRBJ1-2, with D maybe TRBD1 (5 bases). The CDR3 is 13 amino acids. Germline CDR1 reads MDHEN; CDR2 reads SYDVKM. Trimming cost V 7 bases and J 8 bases, with 17 bases left between them. CDR3 DNA sequence: TGTGCCAGCACCGCCGGGGCCTGGGGCGGCTACACCTTC. Protein: CASTAGAWGGYTF.

This clonotype has ten or more counts. The rearrangement uses TRBV6-1 and TRBJ1-6; 8 bases agree with TRBD1. Trimming cost V 4 bases and J 2 bases; bases outside gene matches: 7. In germline, CDR1 is MNHNS, CDR2 SASEGT. The CDR3 has 17 residues. In nucleotides, the CDR3 is TGTGCCAGCAGTGCCGGACAGGGCGGGACCTATAATTCACCCCTCCACTTT. Protein: CASSAGQGGTYNSPLHF.

The chain joins TRBV28 to TRBJ2-7, with TRBD2 matching 10 bases. The DNA end favors TRBJ2-5, so the J call may be wrong. Germline V lookup: CDR1 MDHEN, CDR2 SYDVKM. The CDR3 totals 15 residues. Here the CDR3 reads CASSPGLALLETQYF. CDR3 DNA sequence: TGTGCCAGCAGTCCGGGACTAGCGCTCTTGGAGACCCAGTACTTC.

V usage is TRBV5-1 and J usage is TRBJ2-7, with TRBD2 matching 10 bases. This CDR3 contains 15 residues. Germline V gene data show CDR1 as SGHRS and CDR2 as YFSETQ. After removal of 1 base from V and 3 bases from J, the junction contained 4 bases not matched to a gene. CDR3 sequence reads: CASSLNSGGIYEQYF. CDR3 sequence (DNA): TGCGCCAGCAGCTTGAATAGCGGGGGGATCTACGAGCAGTACTTC.

The table lists this clonotype with a count of one. The V gene is TRBV7-9, the J gene TRBJ2-7; the D gene is possibly TRBD1 (5 bases). The CDR3 has 14 residues. V lost 5 bases and J lost 1, with 12 bases in between. Germline CDR1 SEHNR, CDR2 FQNEAQ (reference sequence). The CDR3 DNA follows: TGTGCCAGCAGCCCACCGACAGAATCCTACGAGCAGTACTTC. This translates into CASSPPTESYEQYF.

The rearrangement joins TRBV21-1 to TRBJ2-7; the table assigns TRBD1, which was not confirmed against the DNA. TRBV21-1 is tagged as a pseudogene. CDR3 length: 12 amino acids. The CDR3 here is CARVLTGDEQYF. The CDR3 DNA reads as TGTGCCAGAGTACTCACAGGGGACGAGCAGTACTTC.

The rearrangement joins TRBV6-5 to TRBJ1-4; possible D gene TRBD1, 6 bases. Germline assignment: CDR1 MNHEY and CDR2 SVGAGI. Trimming shortened V by 0 bases and J by 7 bases, and 9 bases separated the two germline ends. The CDR3 runs 14 residues. CDR3 in amino acids: CASSYSGGREKLFF. The CDR3 coding sequence is TGTGCCAGCAGTTACTCAGGGGGGCGTGAAAAACTGTTTTTT.